This is a list of T cell receptor beta chains from one sample in a study of identical twins. Using its own MiXCR run on the 5' RACE reads, TCRdb lists one record per CDR3 protein. Seen here are 150,000 or so distinct CDR3 sequences, around 3.5% observed once, and the top ten hold 7.5% to 8.5%. The specimen was memory T cells sorted from blood. These receptors originate from a young man in good health. The CDR3 runs from the conserved cysteine through the conserved F or W. The D gene is left open where the match is weak. The size entry is marked missing in some rows and otherwise reads once, few, many or a size class.

>NA|many|TRBJ2-1|TRBV7-6
TGTGCCAGCACCCCCGGACACGGCTCCTACAATGAGCAGTTCTTC
CASTPGHGSYNEQFF
>NA|many|TRBJ2-1|TRBV4-1
TGCGCCAGCAGCCCGTTCCTCGGCCGCAATGAGCAGTTCTTC
CASSPFLGRNEQFF
>NA|NA|TRBJ2-2|TRBV7-2
TGTGCCAGCAGCTTATCTCCGGGACGGGGAGTCGGGGAGCTGTTTTTT
CASSLSPGRGVGELFF
>NA|few|TRBJ2-6|TRBV4-3
TGCGCCAGCAGCCACCCCAGGGAATTCGGATCTGGGGCCAATGTCCTGACTTTC
CASSHPREFGSGANVLTF
>TRBD1|NA|TRBJ2-3|TRBV25-1
TGTGCCAGCAGTGAGGGCAGGGGGCCAGATACGCAGTATTTT
CASSEGRGPDTQYF
>NA|many|TRBJ1-5|TRBV5-1
TGCGCCAGCAGCTTTTTGGGGGGCAATCAGCCCCAGCATTTT
CASSFLGGNQPQHF
>NA|many|TRBJ2-5|TRBV20-1
TGCAGTGCTAAGAAACGACAGCTTCAAGAGACCCAGTACTTC
CSAKKRQLQETQYF
>NA|many|TRBJ2-2|TRBV20-1
TGCAGTGCAGGGGCCCTCAACACCGGGGAGCTGTTTTTT
CSAGALNTGELFF
>TRBD2|many|TRBJ2-7|TRBV20-1
TGCAGTGCTACTCGTACTAGCGGGAGAATGGACGAGCAGTACTTC
CSATRTSGRMDEQYF
>TRBD2|many|TRBJ2-3|TRBV5-4
TGTGCCAGCAGCTTGGTGCTAGCGGGGGGAAGCGATACGCAGTATTTT
CASSLVLAGGSDTQYF
>TRBD2|many|TRBJ2-1|TRBV6-1
TGTGCCAGCAGTAGGGTTCTAGCGGGAGGCTATGAGCAGTTCTTC
CASSRVLAGGYEQFF
>NA|many|TRBJ2-5|TRBV2
TGTGCCAGCAGTGAAGGTCCTGGAGAAACCCAGTACTTC
CASSEGPGETQYF
>NA|many|TRBJ1-1|TRBV28
TGTGCCAGCAGGGTCTGGGCTGAAGCTTTCTTT
CASRVWAEAFF
>TRBD2|many|TRBJ2-1|TRBV4-2
TGTGCCAGTATGGGATCAGCGGGGAATGAGCAGTTCTTC
CASMGSAGNEQFF
>NA|NA|TRBJ1-2|TRBV2
TGTGCCAGCAGTCCTAGGCGGGACTATGGCTACACCTTC
CASSPRRDYGYTF
>NA|many|TRBJ2-5|TRBV6-5
TGTGCCAGCAGTTACTCGACCAGCCAAGAGACCCAGTACTTC
CASSYSTSQETQYF
>NA|many|TRBJ1-2|TRBV27
TGTGCCAGCAGCCGCGACAGGAGTAACTATGGCTACACCTTC
CASSRDRSNYGYTF
>NA|many|TRBJ1-3|TRBV9
TGTGCCAGCAGCGTACAGGGGCCTGGAAACACCATATATTTT
CASSVQGPGNTIYF
>TRBD2|NA|TRBJ2-7|TRBV10-1
TGCGCCAGCAGTGAGTTGCGGGAACTAGCGGAGCCCTCCTACGAGCAGTACTTC
CASSELRELAEPSYEQYF
>TRBD1|many|TRBJ1-5|TRBV20-1
TGCAGTGCTCGACCGACAGGGGAAGGCAATCAGCCCCAGCATTTT
CSARPTGEGNQPQHF
>NA|many|TRBJ1-1|TRBV20-1
TGCAGTGCTAGAGATCGTCTAATCACTGAAGCTTTCTTT
CSARDRLITEAFF
>TRBD2|many|TRBJ2-7|TRBV20-1
TGCAGTGCCATGGGGACTAGCGGGAGTTACGAGCAGTACTTC
CSAMGTSGSYEQYF
>NA|many|TRBJ2-3|TRBV7-8
TGTGCCAGCAGCCCCCCCTACCCCAACACAGATACGCAGTATTTT
CASSPPYPNTDTQYF
>NA|many|TRBJ2-7|TRBV3-1
TGTGCCAGCAGCCAAGTTTCCAGGGCCTCCTACGAGCAGTACTTC
CASSQVSRASYEQYF
>NA|few|TRBJ2-7|TRBV29-1
TGCAGCGTTGGCGGGCGGGCCTACGAGCAGTACTTC
CSVGGRAYEQYF
>NA|many|TRBJ2-7|TRBV6-5
TGTGCCAGCAGTTATAGCAGGGGGGCCTACGAGCAGTACTTC
CASSYSRGAYEQYF
>TRBD2|many|TRBJ2-7|TRBV2
TGTGCCAGCAGTCTCCAGCGGGAGGGGTACGAGCAGTACTTC
CASSLQREGYEQYF
>NA|many|TRBJ2-1|TRBV24-1
TGTGCCACCAGTGACTCCGGGACTGAAGCCTACAATGAGCAGTTCTTC
CATSDSGTEAYNEQFF
>TRBD2|NA|TRBJ2-7|TRBV6-1
TGTGCCAGCACTAGCGGCACCTCCTACGAGCAGTACTTC
CASTSGTSYEQYF
>TRBD2|many|TRBJ2-5|TRBV20-1
TGCAGTGCTAGAGATGAAGGTAGCGGGAGTACCAAGCACCAAGAGACCCAGTACTTC
CSARDEGSGSTKHQETQYF
>NA|many|TRBJ1-6|TRBV2
TGTGCCAGCAGTGATATGTGGGCCGGGAATTCACCCCTCCACTTT
CASSDMWAGNSPLHF
>NA|many|TRBJ2-1|TRBV12-3/TRBV12-4
TGTGCCAGCAGCCGAACTGGGAATGAGCAGTTCTTC
CASSRTGNEQFF
>NA|many|TRBJ2-1|TRBV20-1
TGCAGTGCTAGAGGCTTTAGCTCCAAGTACTACAATGAGCAGTTCTTC
CSARGFSSKYYNEQFF
>NA|many|TRBJ2-3|TRBV20-1
TGCAGTGCTAGAGATCTAAACAGAATGGGCACAGATACGCAGTATTTT
CSARDLNRMGTDTQYF
>NA|many|TRBJ2-1|TRBV12-3/TRBV12-4
TGTGCCAGCAGTTTGCGGCCTCACTACAATGAGCAGTTCTTC
CASSLRPHYNEQFF
>TRBD1|many|TRBJ2-4|TRBV12-3/TRBV12-4
TGTGCCAGCAGTTTCGCCAGGGGGATCCTAGCCAAAAACATTCAGTACTTC
CASSFARGILAKNIQYF
>NA|many|TRBJ2-6|TRBV5-1
TGCGCCAGCGCCTTGACTTCCGGGGCCAACGTCCTGACTTTC
CASALTSGANVLTF
>NA|many|TRBJ1-4|TRBV20-1
TGCAGTGCTAGAGTTCCACAGGGATCGACTAATGAAAAACTGTTTTTT
CSARVPQGSTNEKLFF
>NA|many|TRBJ1-2|TRBV7-9
TGTGCCAGCAGCTTAGGAGGAGGTGGCTACACCTTC
CASSLGGGGYTF
>NA|few|TRBJ1-5|TRBV24-1
TGTGCCACCAGTGGGGGGGTGGGCAATCAGCCCCAGCATTTT
CATSGGVGNQPQHF
>NA|many|TRBJ2-2|TRBV4-2
TGTGCCAGCAGCCAAGATTACCAGGGTTGGGACGGGGAGCTGTTTTTT
CASSQDYQGWDGELFF
>NA|many|TRBJ1-1|TRBV12-3/TRBV12-4
TGTGCCAGCAGTTTTAGGCAGGCTGAAGCTTTCTTT
CASSFRQAEAFF
>NA|few|TRBJ2-1|TRBV6-5
TGTGCCAGCAGTTACCCTTTCTTC
CASSYPFF
>NA|many|TRBJ1-2|TRBV7-8
TGTGCCAGCAGCTTAGACCCCTCGGAAAGTGGCTACACCTTC
CASSLDPSESGYTF
>NA|many|TRBJ1-6|TRBV7-9
TGTGCCAGCAGCTTATCGGGAGGAGGCTCACCCCTCCACTTT
CASSLSGGGSPLHF
>TRBD2|many|TRBJ2-1|TRBV12-3/TRBV12-4
TGTGCCAGCAGACTAGCGGGAGAGTACAATGAGCAGTTCTTC
CASRLAGEYNEQFF
>NA|many|TRBJ1-2|TRBV5-1
TGCGCCAGCAGCTTGGAGGCCTTATCCGGGACAACCTATGGCTACACCTTC
CASSLEALSGTTYGYTF
>TRBD2|many|TRBJ2-3|TRBV14
TGTGCCAGCAGCCCAAGCGGGATCACAGATACGCAGTATTTT
CASSPSGITDTQYF
>TRBD2|many|TRBJ2-2|TRBV5-1
TGCGCCAGCAGCACTGGACTAGCGGGAGTTCCCACCGGGGAGCTGTTTTTT
CASSTGLAGVPTGELFF
>NA|few|TRBJ2-5|TRBV10-3
TGTGCCATCAGTGATATTGCAGAGACCCAGTACTTC
CAISDIAETQYF
>TRBD2|many|TRBJ2-3|TRBV4-1
TGCGCCAGCAGCCCCGAGACTAGCGGGAGGGTGCAGTATTTT
CASSPETSGRVQYF
>TRBD2|many|TRBJ2-5|TRBV5-5
TGTGCCAGCAGCTTGGTTAGCGGGGAGACCCAGTACTTC
CASSLVSGETQYF
>TRBD2|many|TRBJ2-3|TRBV27
TGTGCCAGCAGTCTACAGCGGGAGAGTATAGATACGCAGTATTTT
CASSLQRESIDTQYF
>NA|many|TRBJ1-1|TRBV21-1
TGTGCCAGCAGCAAAGGGGAGATTGGTGAAGCTTTCTTT
CASSKGEIGEAFF